This T cell receptor beta chain comes out of a study of shared clonotypes between healthy human individuals. Overall study findings and caveats: Tissue TCR repertoires likely differ from these blood-only repertoires. Sequencing depth was a factor that was expected to affect clonotype sharing among donors.

About this clone: The antigen is unknown.

CD45RA-negative memory and CD45RA+ naive subsets were split from the CD4+ cells. Assay: immunoSEQ multiplex PCR; the TCRdb copy retains only in-frame clones and omits some. Of about 1.1 million clones in the sample, more than 75% were seen once. The CDR3 sequence is 12 residues long. V was cut by 4 bases and J by 7 bases, with 10 bases left in between. Germline values: CDR1 SNHLY, CDR2 FYNNEI. This rearrangement joins TRBV2 to TRBJ2-5, with D possibly matching TRBD1 (6 bases). The sample was memory CD4+ T cells from PBMCs. Subset: CD45RA-negative fraction. This TCR derives from a man younger than 30 in good health. Some clones in this sample may be carry-over from other donors' samples. In DNA, the CDR3 is TGTGCCAGCAGTGGAACAGGGTGGACCCAGTACTTC. Translating gives CASSGTGWTQYF.